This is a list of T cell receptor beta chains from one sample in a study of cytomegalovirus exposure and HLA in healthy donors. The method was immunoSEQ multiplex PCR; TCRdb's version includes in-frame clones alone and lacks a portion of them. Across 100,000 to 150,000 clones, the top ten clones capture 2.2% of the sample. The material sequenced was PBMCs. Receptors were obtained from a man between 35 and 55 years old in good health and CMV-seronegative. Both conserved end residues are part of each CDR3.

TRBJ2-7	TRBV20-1	CSGRENYEQYF
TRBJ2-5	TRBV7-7	CASSPGLALETQYF
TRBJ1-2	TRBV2	CASSSVRAAYNYGYTF
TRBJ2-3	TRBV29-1	CSVNGQGTDTQYF
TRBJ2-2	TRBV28	CASRLGLTGELFF
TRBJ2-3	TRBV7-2	CASSSGQGWSDTQYF
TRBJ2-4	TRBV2	CASRGTGQKNIQYF
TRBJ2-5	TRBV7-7	CASSLGPKETQYF
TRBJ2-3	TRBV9	CASSVDGGSTDTQYF
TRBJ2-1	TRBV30	CAWSPDRGAQFF
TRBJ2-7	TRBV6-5	CASSYSDRATYEQYF
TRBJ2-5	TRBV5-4	CASGGSGQETQYF
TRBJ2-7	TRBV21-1	CASSGPGDLEYEQYF